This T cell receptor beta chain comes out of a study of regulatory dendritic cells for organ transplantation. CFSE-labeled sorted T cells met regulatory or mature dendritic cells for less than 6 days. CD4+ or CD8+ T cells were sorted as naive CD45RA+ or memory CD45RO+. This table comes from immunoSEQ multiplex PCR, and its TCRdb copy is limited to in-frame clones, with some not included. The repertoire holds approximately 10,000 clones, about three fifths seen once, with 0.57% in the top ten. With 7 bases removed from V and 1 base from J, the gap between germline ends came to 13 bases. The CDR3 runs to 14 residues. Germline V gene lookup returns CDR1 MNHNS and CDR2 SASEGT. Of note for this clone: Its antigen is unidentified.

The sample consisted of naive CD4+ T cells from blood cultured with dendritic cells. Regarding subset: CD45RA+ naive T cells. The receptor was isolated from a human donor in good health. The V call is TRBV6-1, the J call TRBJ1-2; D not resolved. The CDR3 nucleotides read TGTGCCAGCACCCCTGGGAGGGTTAACTATGGCTACACCTTC. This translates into CASTPGRVNYGYTF.